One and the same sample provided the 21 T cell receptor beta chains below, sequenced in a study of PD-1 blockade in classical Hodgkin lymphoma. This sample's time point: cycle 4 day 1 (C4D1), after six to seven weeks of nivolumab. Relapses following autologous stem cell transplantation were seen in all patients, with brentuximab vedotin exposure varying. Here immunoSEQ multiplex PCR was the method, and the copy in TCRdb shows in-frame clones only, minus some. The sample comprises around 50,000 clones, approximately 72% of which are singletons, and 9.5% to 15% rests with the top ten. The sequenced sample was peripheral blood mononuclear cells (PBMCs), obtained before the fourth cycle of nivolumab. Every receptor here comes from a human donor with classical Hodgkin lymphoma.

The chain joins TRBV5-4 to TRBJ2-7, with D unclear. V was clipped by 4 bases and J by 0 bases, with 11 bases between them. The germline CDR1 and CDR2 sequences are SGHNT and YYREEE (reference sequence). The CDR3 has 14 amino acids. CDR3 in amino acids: CASSRDSSSYEQYF. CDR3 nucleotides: TGTGCCAGCAGCCGAGACTCCAGCTCCTACGAGCAGTACTTC.

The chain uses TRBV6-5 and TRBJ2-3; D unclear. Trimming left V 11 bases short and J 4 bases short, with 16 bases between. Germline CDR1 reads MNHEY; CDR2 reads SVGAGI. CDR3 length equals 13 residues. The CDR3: CARVRRSPDTQYF. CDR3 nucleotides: TGTGCCCGAGTCCGCCGGAGTCCAGATACGCAGTATTTT.

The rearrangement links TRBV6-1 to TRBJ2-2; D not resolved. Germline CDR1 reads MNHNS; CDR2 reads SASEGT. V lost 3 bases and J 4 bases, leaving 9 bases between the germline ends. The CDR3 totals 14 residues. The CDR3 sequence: CASSEREVTGELFF. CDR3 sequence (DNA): TGTGCCAGCAGTGAGCGAGAGGTCACCGGGGAGCTGTTTTTT.

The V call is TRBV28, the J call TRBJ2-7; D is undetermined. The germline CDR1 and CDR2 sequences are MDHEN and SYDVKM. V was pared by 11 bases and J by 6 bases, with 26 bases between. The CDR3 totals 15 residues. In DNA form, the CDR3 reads TGTGCCTCCCGAGGCCTGTTAGAAAGGGTACGCGAGCAGTACTTC. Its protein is CASRGLLERVREQYF.

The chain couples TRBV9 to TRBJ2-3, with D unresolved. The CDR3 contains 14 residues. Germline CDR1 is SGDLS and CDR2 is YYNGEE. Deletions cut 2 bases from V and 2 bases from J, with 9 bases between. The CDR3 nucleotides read TGTGCCAGCAGCGTTCGACCGTACACAGATACGCAGTATTTT. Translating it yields CASSVRPYTDTQYF.

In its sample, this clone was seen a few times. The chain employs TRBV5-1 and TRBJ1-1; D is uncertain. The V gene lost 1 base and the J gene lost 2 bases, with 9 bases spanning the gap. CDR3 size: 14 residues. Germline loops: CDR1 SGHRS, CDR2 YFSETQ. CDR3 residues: CASSLLSKNTEAFF. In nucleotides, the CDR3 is TGCGCCAGCAGCTTGCTCTCAAAAAACACTGAAGCTTTCTTT.

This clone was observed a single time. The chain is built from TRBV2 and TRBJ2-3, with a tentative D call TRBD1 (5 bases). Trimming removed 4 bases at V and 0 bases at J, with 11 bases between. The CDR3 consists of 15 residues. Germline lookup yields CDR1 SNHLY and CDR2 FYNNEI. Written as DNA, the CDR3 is TGTGCCAGCAGTGCAGGGTTTTCTAGCACAGATACGCAGTATTTT. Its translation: CASSAGFSSTDTQYF. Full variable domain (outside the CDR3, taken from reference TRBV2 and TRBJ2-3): EPEVTQTPSHQVTQMGQEVILRCVPISNHLYFYWYRQILGQKVEFLVSFYNNEISEKSEIFDDQFSVERPDGSNFTLKIRSTKLEDSAMYFCASSAGFSSTDTQYFGPGTRLTVL.

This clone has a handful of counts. CDR3 loop: CASGAGGSTDTQYF. CDR3 sequence (DNA): TGTGCCAGTGGGGCGGGAGGTAGCACAGATACGCAGTATTTT. The genes are TRBV19 and TRBJ2-3; 8 bases align to TRBD2. CDR3 length: 14 residues. Germline lookup yields CDR1 LNHDA and CDR2 SQIVND (reference sequence). Trimming at V came to 8 bases and at J to 0 bases, leaving 4 bases not matched to a gene.

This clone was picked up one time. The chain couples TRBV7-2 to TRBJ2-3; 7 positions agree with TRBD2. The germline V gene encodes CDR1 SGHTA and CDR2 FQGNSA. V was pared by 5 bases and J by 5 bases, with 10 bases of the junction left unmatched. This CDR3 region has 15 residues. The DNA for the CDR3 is TGTGCCAGCAGCCGTTGGACGGGAGGTGAAGATACGCAGTATTTT. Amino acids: CASSRWTGGEDTQYF.

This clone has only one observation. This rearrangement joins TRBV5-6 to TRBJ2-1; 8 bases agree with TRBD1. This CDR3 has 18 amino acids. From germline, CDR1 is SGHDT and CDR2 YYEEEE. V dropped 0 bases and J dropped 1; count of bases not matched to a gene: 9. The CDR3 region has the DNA TGTGCCAGCAGCTTGGCTCGCAACAGGGGGATATCCTACAATGAGCAGTTCTTC. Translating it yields CASSLARNRGISYNEQFF.

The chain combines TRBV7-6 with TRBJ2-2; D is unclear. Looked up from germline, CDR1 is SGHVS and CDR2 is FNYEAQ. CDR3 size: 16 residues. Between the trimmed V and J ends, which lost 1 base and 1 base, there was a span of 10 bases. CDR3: CASSLGSSVNTGELFF. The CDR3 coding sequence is TGTGCCAGCAGCTTAGGTTCCAGCGTGAACACCGGGGAGCTGTTTTTT. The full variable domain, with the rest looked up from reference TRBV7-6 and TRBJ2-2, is GAGVSQSPRYKVTKRGQDVALRCDPISGHVSLYWYRQALGQGPEFLTYFNYEAQQDKSGLPNDRFSAERPEGSISTLTIQRTEQRDSAMYRCASSLGSSVNTGELFFGEGSRLTVL.

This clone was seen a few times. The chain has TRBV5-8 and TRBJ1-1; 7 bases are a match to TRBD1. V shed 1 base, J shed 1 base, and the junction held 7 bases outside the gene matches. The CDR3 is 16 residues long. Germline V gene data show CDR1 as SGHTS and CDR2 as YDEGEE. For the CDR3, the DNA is TGTGCCAGCAGCTTGAGGTCGACAGGGAGGAACACTGAAGCTTTCTTT. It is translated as CASSLRSTGRNTEAFF.

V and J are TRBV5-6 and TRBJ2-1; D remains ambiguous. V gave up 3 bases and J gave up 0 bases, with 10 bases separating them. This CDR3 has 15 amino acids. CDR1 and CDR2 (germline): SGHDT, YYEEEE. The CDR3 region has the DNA TGTGCCAGCAGCTCCCAGGTAAGCTCCTACAATGAGCAGTTCTTC. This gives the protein CASSSQVSSYNEQFF.

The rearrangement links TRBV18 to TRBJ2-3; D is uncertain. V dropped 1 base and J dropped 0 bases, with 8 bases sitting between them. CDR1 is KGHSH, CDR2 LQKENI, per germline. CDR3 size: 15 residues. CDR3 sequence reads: CASSPRPGSTDTQYF. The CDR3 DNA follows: TGTGCCAGCTCACCACGGCCTGGGAGCACAGATACGCAGTATTTT.

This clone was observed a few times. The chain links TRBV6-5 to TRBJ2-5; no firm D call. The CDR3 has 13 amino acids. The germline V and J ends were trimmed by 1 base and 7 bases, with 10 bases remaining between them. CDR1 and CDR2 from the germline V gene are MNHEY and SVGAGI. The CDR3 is CASSYFPSGTQYF. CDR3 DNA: TGTGCCAGCAGTTACTTCCCTTCGGGGACCCAGTACTTC.

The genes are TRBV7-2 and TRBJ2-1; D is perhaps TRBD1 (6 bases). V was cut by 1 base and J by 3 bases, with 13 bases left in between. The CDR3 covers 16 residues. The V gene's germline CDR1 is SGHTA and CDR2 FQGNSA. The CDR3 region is CASSLVWGLDYNEQFF. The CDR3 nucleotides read TGTGCCAGCAGCTTAGTGTGGGGGCTGGACTACAATGAGCAGTTCTTC. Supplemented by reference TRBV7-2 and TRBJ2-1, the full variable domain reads GAGVSQSPSNKVTEKGKDVELRCDPISGHTALYWYRQSLGQGLEFLIYFQGNSAPDKSGLPSDRFSAERTGGSVSTLTIQRTQQEDSAVYLCASSLVWGLDYNEQFFGPGTRLTVL.

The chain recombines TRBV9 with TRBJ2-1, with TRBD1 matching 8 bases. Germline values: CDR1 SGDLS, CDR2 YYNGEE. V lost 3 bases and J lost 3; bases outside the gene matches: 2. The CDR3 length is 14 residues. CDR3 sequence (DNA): TGTGCCAGCAGCGCCACAGGGGGCTACAATGAGCAGTTCTTC. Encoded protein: CASSATGGYNEQFF.

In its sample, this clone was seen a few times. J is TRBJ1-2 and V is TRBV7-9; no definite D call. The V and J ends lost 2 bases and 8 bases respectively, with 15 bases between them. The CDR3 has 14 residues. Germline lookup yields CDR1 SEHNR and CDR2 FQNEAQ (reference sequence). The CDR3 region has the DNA TGTGCCAGCAGCTTATTGGGGTATAACGAGGGCTACACCTTC. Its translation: CASSLLGYNEGYTF.

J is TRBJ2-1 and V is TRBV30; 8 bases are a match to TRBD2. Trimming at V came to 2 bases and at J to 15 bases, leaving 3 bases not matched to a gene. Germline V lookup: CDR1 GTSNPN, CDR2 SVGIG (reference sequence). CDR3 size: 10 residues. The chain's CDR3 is CAWSKREWFF. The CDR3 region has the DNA TGTGCCTGGAGTAAGCGGGAGTGGTTCTTC.

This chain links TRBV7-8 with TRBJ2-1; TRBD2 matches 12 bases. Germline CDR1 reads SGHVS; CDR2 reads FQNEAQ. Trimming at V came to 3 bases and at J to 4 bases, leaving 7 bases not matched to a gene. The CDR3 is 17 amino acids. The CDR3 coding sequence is TGTGCCAGCAGCTTGAGCGTGGGGACTAGCGGGTACAATGAGCAGTTCTTC. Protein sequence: CASSLSVGTSGYNEQFF.

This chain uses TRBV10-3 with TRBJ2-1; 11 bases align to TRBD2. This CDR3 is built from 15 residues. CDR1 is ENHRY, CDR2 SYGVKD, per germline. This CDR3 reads CAISTGTSGYNEQFF. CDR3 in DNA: TGTGCGATAAGCACCGGGACTAGCGGATACAATGAGCAGTTCTTC.